This entry describes one T cell receptor beta chain. Its cognate antigen has yet to be identified. No base qualities exist here, and no much larger clone lies one base off it. Libraries were prepared through 5' RACE. The data were produced on an Illumina HiSeq 2500. The second PCR ran for roughly 7 to 11 cycles and used a J-beta primer mix along with a sample-barcoded 5' primer. A template-switch 5' adaptor carrying 12 random nucleotides introduced a unique molecular identifier onto each TCR beta cDNA molecule. Each sample yielded at least 3 million CDR3-containing paired-end reads. First-strand cDNA was synthesized from all RNA with the Mint cDNA synthesis kit, primed by a TRBC-specific oligonucleotide. All cDNA was treated with uracil-DNA glycosylase and then went through a first 18-cycle PCR with the universal primers M1SS and BC2_uni_R. From the authors' description of their analysis: For normalization, 1 million high-quality reads, each with a distinct molecular identifier, were randomly selected from each sample. Reads with shared molecular identifiers were discarded instead of being binned into consensus sequences. MiTCR, set to a Q25 quality threshold and the strictest error-elimination algorithm, was used for CDR3 identification, clonotype clustering and error correction. A nonparametric unseen species model with Euler transformation was used to estimate a lower bound on total TCR beta diversity. In-frame beta chains were kept once TCRdb had trimmed the public reads at Q25 with fastp and called clones with MiXCR. Rows are unified per CDR3 protein, each entry keeping the most common DNA and genes. TCRdb's processing, not the authors' own work, is the source of the V and J calls. For this sample there are roughly 790,000 distinct CDR3 sequences; approximately 43% appear just once. Jointly, the top ten make up around 20% of the sample.

Its CDR3 holds 15 amino acids, cysteine through phenylalanine. The kept DNA is CDR3 alone, 45 bases in frame from the first base. The V end loses 0 bases and the J end loses 6 bases, and a stretch of 14 bases separates them. Taken from the germline V gene, the CDR1 and CDR2 loops are SGHRS and YFSETQ. These data belong to a study of blood T cells in healthy people across ages (dated by TCRdb to between 2014 and 2017). Context from the whole study: In model experiments, template switching captured roughly one uniquely barcoded TCR beta cDNA molecule for every two T cells. The study measured age-related changes in TCR beta repertoire diversity using deep sequencing normalized with unique cDNA molecular identifiers. The donors were divided into four age groups: young (average roughly 17 years), middle-aged (about 41), aged (around 67) and long-lived (about 84). Donors of different ages were randomly distributed across sequencing lanes to avoid experimental bias. For two donors (one aged 18 to 29 and one aged 80 or older), the study analyzed two additional independent replicas of 1 million unique cDNA reads from the same blood draw.

The paper's findings and limits, for the study overall: Donor CMV infection status was unknown, potentially confounding age-related changes in expanded clonotypes. The percentage of naive T cells measured by flow cytometry correlated strongly with observed TCR beta diversity. The long-lived group showed more naive CD4+ T cells, fewer expanded clones and increased TCR diversity than the aged group, suggesting age selection. Total diversity estimates from one million sequenced T cells were considered lower bounds and underestimates. As age increased, observed TCR beta diversity per million T cells dropped in a roughly linear way, and a significant reduction was already evident by age 40. Bulk unsorted PBMC profiling prevented conclusive comparison of naive and antigen-experienced compartments.

The donors were some 36 Caucasian individuals from Russia, aged roughly 6 to 100 years, who were systemically healthy. Around 10 milliliters of peripheral blood were drawn from each donor into EDTA-treated Vacutainer tubes. Ficoll-Paque density-gradient centrifugation was used to isolate PBMCs, with at least 6 million per sample. Total RNA, at least 6 micrograms per sample, was extracted from PBMCs with Trizol reagent. Naive CD45RAhigh/CD27high T cell percentages were measured by flow cytometry on a PBMC aliquot from every donor. The sequence derives from a woman in her sixties or seventies in good health. This sequence uses TRBV5-1 and TRBJ2-3; the D gene remains uncertain. The sample taken for sequencing was blood. This receptor has the CDR3 CASSLGQLVVDTQYF. The DNA reads as follows: TGCGCCAGCAGCTTGGGTCAATTGGTCGTCGATACGCAGTATTTT.